These 21 T cell receptor beta chains were all obtained from the same sample, sequenced in a study of ipilimumab plus nivolumab after autologous stem cell transplantation. Assay used: immunoSEQ multiplex PCR; TCRdb lists only in-frame clones, some missing. The data contain roughly 25,000 clones, about 86% of them singletons. Sequenced here: PBMCs, sampled in a trial of ipilimumab plus nivolumab as post-transplant consolidation. The receptor set was obtained from a male donor with diffuse large B-cell lymphoma.

The chain is built from TRBV2 and TRBJ2-5; tentatively, D is TRBD1 (6 bases). The better agreement between TRBJ2-7 and the DNA end casts doubt on the J call. The CDR3 totals 12 residues. Germline CDR1 and CDR2: SNHLY and FYNNEI. CDR3 amino acids: CASSAGAYEQYF. The CDR3 bases are TGTGCCAGCAGTGCAGGGGCCTACGAGCAGTACTTC.

The chain is built from TRBV10-1 and TRBJ2-1; 7 nucleotides agree with TRBD2. Germline V lookup: CDR1 WNHNN, CDR2 SYGVQD (reference sequence). V trimming: 9 bases; J trimming: 8 bases; junction bases outside the gene matches: 13. This CDR3 region has 14 residues. This CDR3 is CASKRGSLDDEQFF. Here the CDR3 DNA reads TGCGCCAGTAAGCGGGGATCTTTGGACGATGAGCAGTTCTTC.

V and J are TRBV9 and TRBJ1-1; no clear D gene. The germline V gene has CDR1 SGDLS and CDR2 YYNGEE. V gave up 0 bases and J gave up 6 bases, with 12 bases separating them. This CDR3 has 14 residues. DNA of the CDR3: TGTGCCAGCAGCGTAGACGGCAAATGGGCTGAAGCTTTCTTT. Amino acid sequence: CASSVDGKWAEAFF.

The chain carries TRBV7-2 and TRBJ1-2, with D possibly TRBD1 on 6 matching bases. Deletions cut 5 bases from V and 1 base from J, with 17 bases between. CDR1 SGHTA and CDR2 FQGNSA come from the germline V gene. This CDR3 region has 16 residues. DNA of the CDR3: TGTGCCAGCAGCCCCTCTGGGCGGACAGTTAACTATGGCTACACCTTC. Translation gives CASSPSGRTVNYGYTF.

This clone was detected only once. The chain couples TRBV7-9 to TRBJ2-5; 12 bases map to TRBD1. Germline CDR1 SEHNR, CDR2 FQNEAQ (reference sequence). The trim removed 5 bases at V and 5 bases at J, leaving 6 bases unmatched. The CDR3 runs 15 residues. The CDR3 region is CASSPGTGGTETQYF. CDR3 nucleotide sequence: TGTGCCAGCAGCCCAGGGACAGGGGGCACGGAGACCCAGTACTTC.

This chain joins TRBV7-2 and TRBJ2-1; TRBD2 is a possible D gene (6 bases). The CDR3 has 16 amino acids. CDR1 is SGHTA, CDR2 FQGNSA, per germline. The V gene lost 2 bases and the J gene lost 4 bases, with 15 bases spanning the gap. CDR3: CASSLRASVSYNEQFF. DNA of the CDR3: TGTGCCAGCAGCTTAAGGGCTAGCGTAAGTTACAATGAGCAGTTCTTC. The entire variable domain, with the rest obtained from reference TRBV7-2 and TRBJ2-1, is as follows: GAGVSQSPSNKVTEKGKDVELRCDPISGHTALYWYRQSLGQGLEFLIYFQGNSAPDKSGLPSDRFSAERTGGSVSTLTIQRTQQEDSAVYLCASSLRASVSYNEQFFGPGTRLTVL.

The J gene is TRBJ1-1, the V gene TRBV2, with D uncertain. CDR3 length: 12 amino acids. V shed 6 bases and J shed 6 bases, with 11 bases lying between them. Germline assignment: CDR1 SNHLY and CDR2 FYNNEI. CDR3 amino acids: CASSRAFPEAFF. CDR3 DNA sequence: TGTGCCAGCAGCCGTGCATTCCCTGAAGCTTTCTTT.

The genes are TRBV29-1 and TRBJ2-1; D unresolved. Germline V lookup: CDR1 SQVTM, CDR2 ANQGSEA. Trimming took off 4 bases at V and 5 bases at J, with 9 bases between the two ends. This CDR3 spans 12 amino acids. The DNA of the CDR3 is TGCAGCGTTGTTGCAAAAAACAATGAGCAGTTCTTC. Its protein product is CSVVAKNNEQFF.

This rearrangement joins TRBV7-9 to TRBJ2-5; no reliable D call. Germline assignment: CDR1 SEHNR and CDR2 FQNEAQ (reference sequence). This CDR3 comprises 15 residues. Trimming removed 1 base from V and 0 bases from J, with 9 bases in between. This CDR3 is CASSLGLGYQETQYF. The CDR3 DNA sequence: TGTGCCAGCAGCTTAGGGCTGGGTTACCAAGAGACCCAGTACTTC. Based on the CDR3 plus reference TRBV7-9 and TRBJ2-5, the full variable domain is DTGVSQNPRHKITKRGQNVTFRCDPISEHNRLYWYRQTLGQGPEFLTYFQNEAQLEKSRLLSDRFSAERPKGSFSTLEIQRTEQGDSAMYLCASSLGLGYQETQYFGPGTRLLVL.

V and J are TRBV13 and TRBJ2-5; 12 bases match TRBD2. CDR1 and CDR2 (germline): PRHDT, FYEKMQ (reference sequence). Germline trimming cut 4 bases from V and 4 bases from J; bases unmatched to any gene: 10. The CDR3 spans 17 residues. The CDR3 bases are TGTGCCAGCAGCTCACGACTAGCGGGGGCCCTCGGAGAGACCCAGTACTTC. Amino acid sequence: CASSSRLAGALGETQYF.

This chain links TRBV5-5 with TRBJ2-3; TRBD1 matches 11 bases. The CDR3 totals 16 residues. Germline V CDR1 and CDR2: SGHKS, YYEKEE (reference sequence). The junction had 9 bases not matched to a gene; V was cut back by 4 bases and J by 5 bases. CDR3 sequence: CASSPDRGQLIDTQYF. In nucleotides, the CDR3 is TGTGCCAGCAGCCCGGACAGGGGGCAGTTGATAGATACGCAGTATTTT.

The rearrangement links TRBV7-9 to TRBJ1-1; D is undetermined. The CDR3 extends over 13 amino acids. Germline assignment: CDR1 SEHNR and CDR2 FQNEAQ (reference sequence). Trimming pared 6 bases from V and 2 bases from J, leaving 10 bases between. DNA of the CDR3: TGTGCCAGCAGGTCAAACCTTAACACTGAAGCTTTCTTT. This gives the protein CASRSNLNTEAFF.

The chain has TRBV9 and TRBJ2-7; 9 bases match TRBD1. The V segment lost 0 bases and the J segment 5 bases; nucleotides outside the gene matches: 12. The CDR3 has 17 residues. Germline CDR1 is SGDLS and CDR2 is YYNGEE. The CDR3 DNA reads TGTGCCAGCAGCGTAGAAGGGTTCTGGACAGGGGCGCACGAGCAGTACTTC. Amino acids: CASSVEGFWTGAHEQYF.

The genes are TRBV2 and TRBJ2-5; the D gene is possibly TRBD2 (5 bases). Germline V gene sequence: CDR1 SNHLY, CDR2 FYNNEI. The CDR3 sequence is 12 residues long. Trimming removed 9 bases at V and 0 bases at J, with 8 bases between. The CDR3, as DNA: TGTGCCAGTGGACTCAACCAAGAGACCCAGTACTTC. Translating it yields CASGLNQETQYF.

The count of this clone is one. The chain carries TRBV4-3 and TRBJ2-5; TRBD2 is a possible D gene (6 bases). Deletions cut 5 bases from V and 4 bases from J, with 20 bases between. The CDR3 loop spans 16 amino acids. The V gene's germline CDR1 is LGHNA and CDR2 YSLEER. The CDR3 loop reads CASSSRGPGTPETQYF. Here the CDR3 DNA reads TGCGCCAGCAGCTCGCGGGGCCCTGGGACCCCAGAGACCCAGTACTTC.

Notes on this clone: The junction departs from the called germline gene at one end, perhaps through a read error. The chain is built from TRBV5-5 and TRBJ1-1, with 9 bases aligning to TRBD1. This CDR3 is built from 13 residues. Germline loops: CDR1 SGHKS, CDR2 YYEKEE (reference sequence). The CDR3 bases are TGTGCCAGCAGCCCCGTCCTCACAGGGGGCACTAGATTT. It yields the protein CASSPVLTGGTRF.

The CDR3 here is CASSQARTGRNYGYTF. For the CDR3, the DNA is TGCGCCAGCAGCCAAGCCCGGACAGGGCGAAACTATGGCTACACCTTC. The chain employs TRBV4-1 and TRBJ1-2; 8 bases agree with TRBD1. The CDR3 has 16 residues. Per germline, CDR1 MGHRA and CDR2 YSYEKL. The V gene end was trimmed by 1 base and the J gene end by 2 bases; junction bases not matched to a gene: 6.

This rearrangement joins TRBV18 to TRBJ2-3; D is uncertain. Trimming took 3 bases from V and 6 from J, leaving 13 bases between them. The CDR3 has 14 residues. Germline loops: CDR1 KGHSH, CDR2 LQKENI. In nucleotides, the CDR3 is TGTGCCAGCTCACCTCTCCGAGTTAGGGATACGCAGTATTTT. Residues: CASSPLRVRDTQYF.

This chain joins TRBV11-2 and TRBJ1-6; the match to TRBD1 covers 9 bases. The CDR3 runs to 13 residues. Trimming cost V 4 bases and J 13 bases; bases outside gene matches: 5. CDR1 is SGHAT, CDR2 FQNNGV, per germline. Here the CDR3 DNA reads TGTGCCAGCAGCTCGGGACAGGGATTGCCCCTCCACTTT. Translating it yields CASSSGQGLPLHF.

The V gene is TRBV5-8, the J gene TRBJ2-3, with 10 bases matching TRBD1. CDR3 length: 18 amino acids. Germline lookup yields CDR1 SGHTS and CDR2 YDEGEE. V dropped 0 bases and J dropped 0; count of bases not matched to a gene: 7. The CDR3 is CASSLEGQGLGSTDTQYF. The DNA of the CDR3 is TGTGCCAGCAGCTTGGAGGGACAGGGGTTGGGTAGCACAGATACGCAGTATTTT.

The chain combines TRBV14 with TRBJ2-7, with 9 bases fitting TRBD1. This CDR3 comprises 14 residues. Per the germline V gene, CDR1 is SGHDN and CDR2 is FVKESK. The V and J ends lost 0 bases and 3 bases, in that order; junction bases with no gene match: 0. The CDR3 DNA follows: TGTGCCAGCAGCCAAGAGGGACAGGGCTACGAGCAGTACTTC. This gives the protein CASSQEGQGYEQYF.